This is a list of T cell receptor beta chains from one sample in a study of blood T cell repertoires in COVID-19. Produced via immunoSEQ multiplex PCR; TCRdb's table is partial and in-frame only. The table includes about 290,000 clones, roughly 90% detected once. The sequencing input was peripheral blood. The receptor set was obtained from a woman aged 30 to 39 with active or convalescent COVID-19. Each CDR3 is given with its conserved first and last residue. The order of the fields is J gene, D gene, clone size, V gene, CDR3 protein, CDR3 DNA. The D gene is left open where the match is weak. The size of a clone is reported for some rows only, either as once, few or many, or as a class for expanded clones.

>TRBJ2-2|TRBD2|-|TRBV5-4
CASSIQLAGGFTGELFF
TGTGCCAGCAGCATACAACTAGCGGGGGGTTTCACCGGGGAGCTGTTTTTT
>TRBJ2-3|TRBD2|-|TRBV9
CASTRTSLITDTQYF
TGTGCCAGCACCCGGACTAGCTTGATAACAGATACGCAGTATTTT
>TRBJ2-3|TRBD2|-|TRBV7-9
CASSLVLAGEGDTQYF
TGTGCCAGCAGCTTAGTACTGGCGGGGGAAGGAGATACGCAGTATTTT
>TRBJ1-2|-|-|TRBV11-2
CASSLQGFDYGYTF
TGTGCCAGCAGCTTACAGGGCTTCGACTATGGCTACACCTTC
>TRBJ1-1|-|-|TRBV28
CASIAGGGGTEAFF
TGTGCCAGCATCGCCGGGGGAGGAGGGACTGAAGCTTTCTTT
>TRBJ1-1|-|-|TRBV19
CASSRQQTEAFF
TGTGCCAGTAGTCGCCAACAGACTGAAGCTTTCTTT
>TRBJ1-4|-|-|TRBV3-1/TRBV3-2
CASSLSSRGGELFF
TGTGCCAGCAGCCTCTCGAGTCGTGGCGGGGAACTGTTTTTT
>TRBJ2-2|TRBD2|-|TRBV9
CASSKGLAGPNTGELFF
TGTGCCAGCAGCAAGGGACTAGCGGGGCCGAACACCGGGGAGCTGTTTTTT
>TRBJ1-3|TRBD1|-|TRBV18
CASSPDDRVSGNTIYF
TGTGCCAGCTCACCTGACGACAGGGTCTCTGGAAACACCATATATTTT
>TRBJ1-3|-|once|TRBV7-2
CASSLTLGEVGGNTIYF
TGTGCCAGCAGCTTAACTCTTGGGGAGGTCGGTGGAAACACCATATATTTT
>TRBJ1-1|-|-|TRBV9
CASSVRPGGTEAFF
TGTGCCAGCAGCGTCCGGCCGGGGGGCACTGAAGCTTTCTTT
>TRBJ1-1|TRBD1|-|TRBV6-5
CASTGTANTEAFF
TGTGCCAGCACCGGGACAGCGAACACTGAAGCTTTCTTT
>TRBJ1-1|TRBD1|-|TRBV18
CASSAGGPLNTEAFF
TGTGCCAGCTCAGCAGGGGGTCCCTTGAACACTGAAGCTTTCTTT
>TRBJ2-7|TRBD2|-|TRBV7-2
CASAPGLAGYEQYF
TGTGCCAGCGCTCCGGGACTAGCTGGTTACGAGCAGTACTTC
>TRBJ1-2|-|-|TRBV6-5
CASSYLVANYGYTF
TGTGCCAGCAGTTATCTGGTAGCTAACTATGGCTACACCTTC
>TRBJ2-3|TRBD1|-|TRBV5-8
CASSLQGAATDTQYF
TGTGCCAGCAGCTTACAGGGGGCGGCAACAGATACGCAGTATTTT
>TRBJ2-3|TRBD2|-|TRBV24-1
CATSDFLAGDGFTDTQYF
TGTGCCACCAGTGATTTTCTCGCGGGGGACGGGTTCACAGATACGCAGTATTTT
>TRBJ1-2|-|-|TRBV29-1
CSVVGGDLYGYTF
TGCAGCGTTGTAGGCGGGGACCTATATGGCTACACCTTC
>TRBJ2-1|TRBD2|-|TRBV28
CASKLAGGPNEQFF
TGTGCCAGCAAACTAGCGGGGGGGCCCAATGAGCAGTTCTTC
>TRBJ2-7|-|-|TRBV9
CASSVGGFNYEQYF
TGTGCCAGCAGCGTAGGCGGGTTTAACTACGAGCAGTACTTC
>TRBJ1-2|TRBD1|-|TRBV11-3
CASSLDWTGANSNYGYTF
TGTGCCAGCAGCTTAGATTGGACAGGGGCTAATTCTAACTATGGCTACACCTTC
>TRBJ2-7|TRBD1|-|TRBV28
CASSSTGAGYEQYF
TGTGCCAGCAGTTCGACAGGGGCAGGGTACGAGCAGTACTTC
>TRBJ2-1|-|-|TRBV19
CASSVLLVDEQFF
TGTGCCAGTAGTGTGTTACTAGTCGATGAGCAGTTCTTC
>TRBJ1-2|TRBD1|-|TRBV15
CATSGTGGYGYTF
TGTGCCACTTCCGGGACAGGGGGCTATGGCTACACCTTC
>TRBJ1-2|-|-|TRBV5-1
CASSPDERFNYGYTF
TGCGCCAGCAGCCCCGATGAGCGATTCAACTATGGCTACACCTTC
>TRBJ2-3|-|-|TRBV15
CATSSRDTQYF
TGTGCCACCAGCAGTCGGGATACGCAGTATTTT
>TRBJ2-3|-|-|TRBV11-1
CASSSGRGDTQYF
TGTGCCAGCAGTTCCGGCCGGGGAGATACGCAGTATTTT
>TRBJ2-7|-|-|TRBV5-4
CASSLGSRNYYEQYF
TGTGCCAGCAGCTTGGGTTCTAGGAATTACTACGAGCAGTACTTC